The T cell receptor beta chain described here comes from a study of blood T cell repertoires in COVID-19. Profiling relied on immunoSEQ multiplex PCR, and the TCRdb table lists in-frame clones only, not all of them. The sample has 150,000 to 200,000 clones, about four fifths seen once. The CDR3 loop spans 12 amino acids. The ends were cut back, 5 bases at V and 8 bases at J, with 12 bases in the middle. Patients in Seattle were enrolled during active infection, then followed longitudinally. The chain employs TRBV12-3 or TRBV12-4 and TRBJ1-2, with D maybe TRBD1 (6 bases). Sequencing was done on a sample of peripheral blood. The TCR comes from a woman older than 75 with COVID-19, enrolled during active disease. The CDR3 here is CASSQGGAGYTF. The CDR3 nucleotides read TGTGCCAGCAGTCAAGGGGGGGCAGGCTACACCTTC.